The 26 T cell receptor beta chains given below trace back to one sample, sequenced in a study of T cells in Graves' hyperthyroidism and ophthalmopathy. Amplified TCR beta CDR3 regions came from RNA transcripts. TCR CDR3 underwent first-round RT-PCR with the HTBI primer set. TCRdb re-called the multiplex PCR reads with MiXCR, one entry per CDR3 protein. The sample has around 540,000 distinct CDR3 sequences; under 60% are singletons. Sequenced input: peripheral blood or thyroid tissue (not recorded which). All receptors come from a woman between 18 and 30 years old with Graves' hyperthyroidism.

This chain connects TRBV7-9 to TRBJ1-5; D gene ambiguous. The CDR3 is 11 residues long. Per the germline V gene, CDR1 is SEHNR and CDR2 is FQNEAQ (reference sequence). Trimming removed 9 bases from V and 5 bases from J, with 8 bases in between. The CDR3 DNA sequence: TGTGCCAGTACAGATTATCAGCCCCAGCATTTT. Residues: CASTDYQPQHF.

Only a few counts were recorded for this clonotype. This chain uses TRBV7-2 with TRBJ1-5, with TRBD1 identical over 9 bases. Germline V CDR1 and CDR2: SGHTA, FQGNSA. V lost 2 bases, J lost 9 bases, and 8 bases stayed unmatched. The CDR3 covers 15 residues. The CDR3 nucleotides are TGTGCCAGCAGCTTATCGCCGGGACAGGGTCCGCCCCAGCATTTT. Amino acids: CASSLSPGQGPPQHF.

This clonotype was counted ten times or more. The V and J genes are TRBV20-1 and TRBJ1-5; D is ambiguous. The V and J ends lost 0 bases and 3 bases respectively, with 12 bases between them. This CDR3 contains 15 residues. Germline loops: CDR1 DFQATT, CDR2 SNEGSKA (reference sequence). CDR3 loop: CSARERKRVNQPQHF. In nucleotides, the CDR3 is TGCAGTGCTAGAGAGCGGAAAAGGGTCAATCAGCCCCAGCATTTT.

This chain connects TRBV25-1 to TRBJ2-6; the D gene is possibly TRBD1 (5 bases). CDR3 size: 18 residues. Germline V gene sequence: CDR1 MGHDK, CDR2 SYGVNS. V lost 5 bases and J lost 1, with 18 bases in between. CDR3 region: CASSLRAQGFSGANVLTF. In DNA, the CDR3 is TGTGCCAGCAGTTTAAGAGCCCAGGGTTTTTCTGGGGCCAACGTCCTGACTTTC.

This clonotype has just one count. This chain uses TRBV12-3 or TRBV12-4 with TRBJ2-2; either TRBD1 or TRBD2 may supply D (5 bases each). The CDR3 runs 14 residues. Trimming removed 6 bases at V and 5 bases at J, with 13 bases between. The CDR3 reads CASSLGPVTGELFF. In DNA, the CDR3 is TGTGCCAGCAGCCTGGGACCGGTAACCGGGGAGCTGTTTTTT.

The chain links TRBV5-1 to TRBJ1-1; TRBD1 might be the D (5 bases). The CDR3 loop spans 13 amino acids. CDR1 and CDR2 (germline): SGHRS, YFSETQ. Trimming cost V 5 bases and J 4 bases, with 12 bases left between them. The CDR3 coding sequence is TGCGCCAGCAGGGTGCAGGGCATCACTGAAGCTTTCTTT. Protein: CASRVQGITEAFF. Complete variable domain (other parts from reference TRBV5-1 and TRBJ1-1): KAGVTQTPRYLIKTRGQQVTLSCSPISGHRSVSWYQQTPGQGLQFLFEYFSETQRNKGNFPGRFSGRQFSNSRSEMNVSTLELGDSALYLCASRVQGITEAFFGQGTRLTVV.

To note about this clonotype: One base away lies a much larger clone, so this may be a sequencing read error. J is TRBJ2-7 and V is TRBV15, with TRBD2 identical over 13 bases. This CDR3 has 15 amino acids. The germline gives CDR1 LNHNV, CDR2 YYDKDF (reference sequence). With 10 bases clipped from V and 9 bases from J, the junction kept 15 bases outside the gene matches. Here the CDR3 DNA reads TGTGCCAGCAACTCGCGGACTAGCGGGAGATCAGGGCAGTACTTC. Its protein is CASNSRTSGRSGQYF.

This clonotype was seen a handful of times. The rearrangement joins TRBV20-1 to TRBJ1-1; D remains unclear. V lost 1 base, J lost 14 bases, and 14 bases lay in between. The CDR3 is 11 residues long. Germline CDR1 reads DFQATT; CDR2 reads SNEGSKA (reference sequence). The CDR3 reads CSARGIRENFF. CDR3 DNA: TGCAGTGCTAGAGGCATCCGGGAGAACTTCTTT.

This clonotype was counted between two and nine times. The chain recombines TRBV7-3 with TRBJ2-5, with D maybe TRBD1 (5 bases). Trimming took off 5 bases at V and 2 bases at J, with 12 bases between the two ends. The CDR3 runs 14 residues. Germline assignment: CDR1 SGHTA and CDR2 FQGTGA. For the CDR3, the DNA is TGTGCCAGCAGCCCGACAGTGACTCAAGAGACCCAGTACTTC. Its protein is CASSPTVTQETQYF.

The J gene is TRBJ2-7, the V gene TRBV7-9; D is ambiguous. V was shortened by 6 bases and J by 5 bases, with 17 bases between the two germline ends. The CDR3 loop spans 14 amino acids. The V gene's germline CDR1 is SEHNR and CDR2 FQNEAQ (reference sequence). The CDR3 DNA is TGTGCCAGCAGACCCGTGCCTGGCAACCACGAGCAGTACTTC. This codes for CASRPVPGNHEQYF.

Concerning this clonotype: A read error is possible here, since a much larger clone lies one base away. The CDR3 nucleotides are TGTGCCAGCAGCATGGGGGGACAGGAGACCTCACCCCTCCACTTT. It yields the protein CASSMGGQETSPLHF. The gene calls are TRBV9 and TRBJ1-6; 8 bases align to TRBD1. V gave up 4 bases and J gave up 10 bases; unmatched junction bases: 10. The CDR3 spans 15 residues. Per the germline V gene, CDR1 is SGDLS and CDR2 is YYNGEE.

The J gene is TRBJ1-4, the V gene TRBV7-8; 7 bases are shared with TRBD1. The V gene end was trimmed by 4 bases and the J gene end by 4 bases; junction bases not matched to a gene: 6. The CDR3 is 15 residues long. In germline, CDR1 is SGHVS, CDR2 FQNEAQ. CDR3 sequence (DNA): TGTGCCAGCAGCTACCAGACAGGGCTTAATGAAAAACTGTTTTTT. Protein sequence: CASSYQTGLNEKLFF.

This clonotype has just a few counts. V is TRBV7-2 and J is TRBJ2-5; D perhaps matches TRBD1 (7 bases). Germline V lookup: CDR1 SGHTA, CDR2 FQGNSA. CDR3 length: 15 residues. V lost 1 base, J lost 3 bases, and 12 bases lay in between. DNA of the CDR3: TGTGCCAGCAGCTTAGGAGGAGGGGGCGAAGAGACCCAGTACTTC. It yields the protein CASSLGGGGEETQYF.

The chain couples TRBV19 to TRBJ1-1, with unresolved D. The germline V and J ends were trimmed by 5 bases and 3 bases, with 13 bases remaining between them. Per the germline V gene, CDR1 is LNHDA and CDR2 is SQIVND (reference sequence). CDR3 length equals 14 residues. Here the CDR3 reads CASSLVASYTEAFF. The CDR3 bases are TGTGCCAGTAGTCTGGTGGCCAGCTACACTGAAGCTTTCTTT.

This clonotype was seen at least ten times. The V gene is TRBV2, the J gene TRBJ1-4; D gene uncertain. Germline CDR1 reads SNHLY; CDR2 reads FYNNEI. V gave up 7 bases and J gave up 5 bases, with 14 bases separating them. This CDR3 has 14 residues. The CDR3 DNA is TGTGCCAGCAAAAGCGCCCGACTGAATGAAAAACTGTTTTTT. Translated, it gives CASKSARLNEKLFF.

This clonotype was detected many times. The chain has TRBV6-4 and TRBJ1-1, with TRBD1 matching 8 bases. The CDR3 is made up of 13 amino acids. Germline CDR1 reads MRHNA; CDR2 reads SNTAGT. Trimming cost V 8 bases and J 4 bases; bases outside gene matches: 6. CDR3 coding DNA: TGTGCCAGCCAGGACAGGGAGGGCACTGAAGCTTTCTTT. Translation gives CASQDREGTEAFF.

In its sample, this clonotype was seen a few times. This rearrangement joins TRBV5-1 to TRBJ2-7, with D perhaps assigned TRBD1 or TRBD2 (5 bases each). The CDR3 is 15 residues long. Trimming removed 4 bases from V and 2 bases from J, with 16 bases in between. The germline CDR1 and CDR2 sequences are SGHRS and YFSETQ. CDR3 sequence reads: CASSQAAGSTYEQYF. The CDR3 DNA follows: TGCGCCAGCAGCCAAGCCGCAGGGAGCACCTACGAGCAGTACTTC.

V usage is TRBV4-1 and J usage is TRBJ2-7, with D tentatively TRBD1 (5 bases). V lost 5 bases and J lost 0, with 14 bases in between. This CDR3 has 15 residues. Germline CDR1 is MGHRA and CDR2 is YSYEKL. The CDR3 nucleotides read TGCGCCAGCAGCTCCAGGGCTGCGGACTCCTACGAGCAGTACTTC. This translates into CASSSRAADSYEQYF.

Comment on this clonotype: Since a much larger clone is just one base distant, this may be a read error. No conserved phenylalanine or tryptophan is present at the end of the CDR3, so a read error is the likely explanation. The chain joins TRBV24-1 to TRBJ1-5; D is uncertain. This CDR3 comprises 14 residues. The ends were cut back, 5 bases at V and 3 bases at J, with 10 bases in the middle. From germline, CDR1 is KGHDR and CDR2 SFDVKD. The CDR3 DNA sequence: TGTGCCACCAGTGCGGCCCGAGACAATCAGCCCCAGCATTCT. It specifies CATSAARDNQPQHS.

This clonotype has a count of ten or more. The chain is built from TRBV15 and TRBJ1-2; unclear D gene. Germline V lookup: CDR1 LNHNV, CDR2 YYDKDF (reference sequence). The CDR3 extends over 16 amino acids. V was cut by 2 bases and J by 4 bases, with 17 bases left in between. This CDR3 reads CATSRIAPRSSYGYTF. CDR3 bases: TGTGCCACCAGCAGAATTGCCCCCAGATCGAGCTATGGCTACACCTTC.

Regarding this clonotype: An end of the junction differs from the germline gene, which may be a read error. The chain couples TRBV10-3 to TRBJ2-6; possibly TRBD1 for D (6 bases). Germline CDR1 reads ENHRY; CDR2 reads SYGVKD. The length of the CDR3 is 16 residues. The chain's CDR3 is CASSYRQGSGANVLTF. The CDR3 DNA reads TGTGCCAGCAGTTACAGGCAGGGGTCTGGGGCCAACGTCCTGACTTTC.

Ten or more counts support this clonotype. The rearrangement joins TRBV7-9 to TRBJ1-1, with D unclear. The ends were cut back, 5 bases at V and 1 base at J, with 11 bases in the middle. The CDR3 loop spans 14 amino acids. The V gene's germline CDR1 is SEHNR and CDR2 FQNEAQ (reference sequence). As DNA, the CDR3 is TGTGCCAGCAGCCGGCCGGAGCAGAACACTGAAGCTTTCTTT. Translation gives CASSRPEQNTEAFF.

The V call is TRBV12-3 or TRBV12-4, the J call TRBJ2-7; unclear D gene. The CDR3 runs to 13 residues. V dropped 4 bases and J dropped 3 bases, with 10 bases sitting between them. In DNA form, the CDR3 reads TGTGCCAGCAGTTACACGGAGCTCTACGAGCAGTACTTC. Protein sequence: CASSYTELYEQYF.

About this clonotype itself: A read error may explain this, as a much larger clone is one base away. DNA of the CDR3: TGTGCCATCAGGAGAGGCAACGAGCAGTACTTC. The encoded protein is CAIRRGNEQYF. The rearrangement joins TRBV10-3 to TRBJ2-7; D not resolved. V was shortened by 6 bases and J by 5 bases, with 8 bases between the two germline ends. The CDR3 loop spans 11 amino acids. Germline V gene sequence: CDR1 ENHRY, CDR2 SYGVKD.

This chain links TRBV20-1 with TRBJ1-5; D is possibly TRBD1 (6 bases). V dropped 3 bases and J dropped 6 bases, with 15 bases sitting between them. Germline V gene sequence: CDR1 DFQATT, CDR2 SNEGSKA (reference sequence). The CDR3 totals 14 residues. DNA for the CDR3: TGCAGTGCTAGGGAAGGGGGGTGGGGTCAGCCCCAGCATTTT. Amino acids: CSAREGGWGQPQHF.

This chain joins TRBV30 and TRBJ1-2; the D gene is possibly TRBD1 (6 bases). The CDR3 consists of 12 residues. V lost 4 bases and J lost 4, with 10 bases in between. Germline V lookup: CDR1 GTSNPN, CDR2 SVGIG (reference sequence). As DNA, the CDR3 is TGTGCCTGGAAGGCGGGGGCCTATGGCTACACCTTC. Protein sequence: CAWKAGAYGYTF.